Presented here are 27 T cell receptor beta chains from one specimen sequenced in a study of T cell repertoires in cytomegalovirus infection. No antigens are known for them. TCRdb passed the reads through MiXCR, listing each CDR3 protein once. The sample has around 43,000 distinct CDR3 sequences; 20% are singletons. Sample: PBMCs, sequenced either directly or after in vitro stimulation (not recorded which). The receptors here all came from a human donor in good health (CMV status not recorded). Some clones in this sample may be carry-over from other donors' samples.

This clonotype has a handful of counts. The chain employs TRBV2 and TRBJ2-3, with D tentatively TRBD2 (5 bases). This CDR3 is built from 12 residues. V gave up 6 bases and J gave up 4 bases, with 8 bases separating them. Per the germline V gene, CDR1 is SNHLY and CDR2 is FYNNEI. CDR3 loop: CASRRESDTQYF. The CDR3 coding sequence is TGTGCCAGCAGAAGGGAGTCAGATACGCAGTATTTT.

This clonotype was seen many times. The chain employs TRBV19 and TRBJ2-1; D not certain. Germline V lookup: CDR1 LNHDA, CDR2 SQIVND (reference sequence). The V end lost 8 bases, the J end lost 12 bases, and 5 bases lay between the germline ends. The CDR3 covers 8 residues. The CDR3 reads CASSRQFF. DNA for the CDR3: TGTGCCAGTTCAAGGCAGTTCTTC.

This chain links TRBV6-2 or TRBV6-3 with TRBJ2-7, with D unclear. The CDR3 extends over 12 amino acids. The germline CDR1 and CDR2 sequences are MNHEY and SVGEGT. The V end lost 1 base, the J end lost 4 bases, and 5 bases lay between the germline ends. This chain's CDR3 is CASSYYHYEQYF. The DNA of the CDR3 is TGTGCCAGCAGTTACTACCATTACGAGCAGTACTTC.

The CDR3 nucleotides are TGCGCCAGCAGCTTCGGACGACTAGCGGGGGGATTTCAAGAGACCCAGTACTTC. Protein product: CASSFGRLAGGFQETQYF. The chain is built from TRBV5-1 and TRBJ2-5; 13 bases are a match to TRBD2. The J segment lost 2 bases and the V segment lost 2 bases, leaving 9 bases of the junction unmatched. This CDR3 comprises 18 residues. Looked up from germline, CDR1 is SGHRS and CDR2 is YFSETQ.

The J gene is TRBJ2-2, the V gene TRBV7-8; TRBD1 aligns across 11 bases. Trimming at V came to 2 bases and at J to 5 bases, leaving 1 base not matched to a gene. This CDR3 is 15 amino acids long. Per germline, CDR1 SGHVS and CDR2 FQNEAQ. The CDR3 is CASSLRDRGTGELFF. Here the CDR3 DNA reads TGTGCCAGCAGCTTAAGGGACAGGGGGACCGGGGAGCTGTTTTTT.

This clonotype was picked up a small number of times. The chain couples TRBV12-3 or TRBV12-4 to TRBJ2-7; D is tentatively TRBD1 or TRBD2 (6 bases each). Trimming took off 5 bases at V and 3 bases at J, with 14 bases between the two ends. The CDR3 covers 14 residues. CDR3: CASSPGDTGYEQYF. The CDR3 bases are TGTGCCAGCAGTCCGGGGGACACCGGCTACGAGCAGTACTTC.

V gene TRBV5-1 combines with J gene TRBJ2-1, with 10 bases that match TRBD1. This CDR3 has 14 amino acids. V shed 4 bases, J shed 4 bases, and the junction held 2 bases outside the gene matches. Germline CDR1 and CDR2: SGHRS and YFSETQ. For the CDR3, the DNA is TGCGCCAGCAGCGGGGACAGGGGATACAATGAGCAGTTCTTC. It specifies CASSGDRGYNEQFF.

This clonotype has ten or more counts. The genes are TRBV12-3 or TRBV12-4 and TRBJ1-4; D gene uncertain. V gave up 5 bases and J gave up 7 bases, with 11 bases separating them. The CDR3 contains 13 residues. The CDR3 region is CASSQARGEKLFF. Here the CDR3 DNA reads TGTGCCAGCAGTCAGGCACGCGGTGAAAAACTGTTTTTT.

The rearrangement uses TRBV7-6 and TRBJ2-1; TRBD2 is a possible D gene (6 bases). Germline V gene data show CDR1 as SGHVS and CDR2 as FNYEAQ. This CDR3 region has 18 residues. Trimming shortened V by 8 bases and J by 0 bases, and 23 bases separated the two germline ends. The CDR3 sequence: CASGYLAGSARSYNEQFF. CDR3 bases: TGTGCCAGCGGGTATCTGGCGGGGTCAGCGCGCTCCTACAATGAGCAGTTCTTC. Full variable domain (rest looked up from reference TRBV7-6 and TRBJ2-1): GAGVSQSPRYKVTKRGQDVALRCDPISGHVSLYWYRQALGQGPEFLTYFNYEAQQDKSGLPNDRFSAERPEGSISTLTIQRTEQRDSAMYRCASGYLAGSARSYNEQFFGPGTRLTVL.

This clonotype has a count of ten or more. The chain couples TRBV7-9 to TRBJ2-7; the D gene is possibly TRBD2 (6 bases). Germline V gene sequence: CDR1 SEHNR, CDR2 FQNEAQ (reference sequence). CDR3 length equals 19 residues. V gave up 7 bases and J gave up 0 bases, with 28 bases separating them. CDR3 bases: TGTGCCAGCACCCATACCGGGAAGAAAAGTTTGGGGGGCTCCTACGAGCAGTACTTC. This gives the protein CASTHTGKKSLGGSYEQYF.

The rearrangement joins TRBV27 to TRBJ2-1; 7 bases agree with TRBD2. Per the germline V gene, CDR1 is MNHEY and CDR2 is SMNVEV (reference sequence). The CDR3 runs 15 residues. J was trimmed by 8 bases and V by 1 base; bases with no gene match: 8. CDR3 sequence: CASSLFVGGGYEQFF. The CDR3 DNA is TGTGCCAGCAGTTTATTTGTTGGGGGGGGATATGAGCAGTTCTTC.

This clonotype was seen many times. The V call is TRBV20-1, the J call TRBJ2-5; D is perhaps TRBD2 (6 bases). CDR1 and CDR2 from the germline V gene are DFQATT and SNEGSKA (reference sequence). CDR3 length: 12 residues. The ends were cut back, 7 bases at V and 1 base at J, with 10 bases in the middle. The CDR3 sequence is CSVGSGQETQYF. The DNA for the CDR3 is TGCAGTGTAGGTAGCGGCCAAGAGACCCAGTACTTC.

In nucleotides, the CDR3 is TGTGCCAGCAGTTCGACAGGGGGCTTGGTAGGTCAGCCCCAGCATTTT. Amino acids: CASSSTGGLVGQPQHF. V gene TRBV2 combines with J gene TRBJ1-5; 10 bases are a match to TRBD1. J lost 6 bases, V lost 5 bases, and 10 bases had no gene match. The CDR3 is 16 residues long. CDR1 and CDR2 (germline): SNHLY, FYNNEI.

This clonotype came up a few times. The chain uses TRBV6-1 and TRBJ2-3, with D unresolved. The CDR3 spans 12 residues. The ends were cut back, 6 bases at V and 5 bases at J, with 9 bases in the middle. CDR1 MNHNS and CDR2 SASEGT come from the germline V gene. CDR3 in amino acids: CASRTTGDTQYF. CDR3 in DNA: TGTGCCAGCAGAACGACGGGAGATACGCAGTATTTT.

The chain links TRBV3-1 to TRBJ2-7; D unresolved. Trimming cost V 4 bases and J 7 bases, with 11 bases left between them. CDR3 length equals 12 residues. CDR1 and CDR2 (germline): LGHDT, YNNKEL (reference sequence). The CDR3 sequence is CASSPNFGEQYF. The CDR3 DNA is TGTGCCAGCAGCCCAAATTTCGGGGAGCAGTACTTC.

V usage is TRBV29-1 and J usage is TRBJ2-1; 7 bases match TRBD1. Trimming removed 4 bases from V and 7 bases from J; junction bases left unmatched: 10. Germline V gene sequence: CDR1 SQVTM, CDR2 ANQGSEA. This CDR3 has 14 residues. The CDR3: CSVVSQGRGNEQFF. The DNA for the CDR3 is TGCAGCGTTGTTTCACAGGGGAGAGGGAATGAGCAGTTCTTC.

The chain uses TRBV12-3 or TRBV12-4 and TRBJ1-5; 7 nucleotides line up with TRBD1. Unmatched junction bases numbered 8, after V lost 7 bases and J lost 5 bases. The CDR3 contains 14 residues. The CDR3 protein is CASTIRGRDQPQHF. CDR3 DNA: TGTGCCAGCACCATCAGGGGGAGAGATCAGCCCCAGCATTTT.

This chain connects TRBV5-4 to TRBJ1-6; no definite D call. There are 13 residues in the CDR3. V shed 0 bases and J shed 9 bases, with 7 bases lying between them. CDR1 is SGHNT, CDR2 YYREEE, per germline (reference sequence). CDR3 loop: CASSLATRSPLHF. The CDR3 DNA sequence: TGTGCCAGCAGCTTGGCGACACGTTCACCCCTCCACTTT.

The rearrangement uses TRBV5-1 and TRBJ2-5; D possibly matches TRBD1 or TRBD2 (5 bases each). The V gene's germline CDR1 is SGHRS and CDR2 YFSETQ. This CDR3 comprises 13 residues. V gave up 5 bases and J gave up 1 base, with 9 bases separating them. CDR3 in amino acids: CASRPGTQETQYF. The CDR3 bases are TGCGCCAGCAGGCCGGGGACCCAAGAGACCCAGTACTTC.

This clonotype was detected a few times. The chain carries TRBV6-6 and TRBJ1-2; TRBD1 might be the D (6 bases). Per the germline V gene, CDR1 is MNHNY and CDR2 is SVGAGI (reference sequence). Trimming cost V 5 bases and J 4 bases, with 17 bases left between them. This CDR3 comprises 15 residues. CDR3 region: CASSQGGPTIYGYTF. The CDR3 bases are TGTGCCAGCAGTCAAGGGGGACCAACCATCTATGGCTACACCTTC.

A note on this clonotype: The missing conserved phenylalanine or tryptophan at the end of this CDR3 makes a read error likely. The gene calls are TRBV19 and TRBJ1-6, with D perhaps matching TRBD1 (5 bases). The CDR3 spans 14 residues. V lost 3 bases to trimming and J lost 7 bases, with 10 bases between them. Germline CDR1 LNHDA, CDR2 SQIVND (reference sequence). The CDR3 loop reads CASSIEWDNSPLHL. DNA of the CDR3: TGTGCCAGTAGTATTGAATGGGACAATTCACCCCTCCACCTT.

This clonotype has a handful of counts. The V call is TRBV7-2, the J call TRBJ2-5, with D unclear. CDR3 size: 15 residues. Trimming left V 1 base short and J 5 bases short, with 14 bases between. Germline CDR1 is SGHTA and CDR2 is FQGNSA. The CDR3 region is CASSLGLGRKETQYF. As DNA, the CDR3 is TGTGCCAGCAGCTTAGGACTTGGCAGGAAGGAGACCCAGTACTTC.

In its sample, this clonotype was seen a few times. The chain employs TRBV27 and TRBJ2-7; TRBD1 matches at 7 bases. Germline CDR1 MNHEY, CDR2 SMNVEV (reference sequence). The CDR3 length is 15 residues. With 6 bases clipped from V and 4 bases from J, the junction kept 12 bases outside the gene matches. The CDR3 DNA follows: TGTGCCAGCAGCCTGAACAGGGGAATAAGGTACGAGCAGTACTTC. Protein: CASSLNRGIRYEQYF.

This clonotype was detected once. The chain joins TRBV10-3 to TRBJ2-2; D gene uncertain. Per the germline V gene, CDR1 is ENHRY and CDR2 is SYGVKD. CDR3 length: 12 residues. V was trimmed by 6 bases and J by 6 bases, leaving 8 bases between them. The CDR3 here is CAIRPPAGELFF. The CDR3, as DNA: TGTGCCATCAGACCCCCCGCCGGGGAGCTGTTTTTT.

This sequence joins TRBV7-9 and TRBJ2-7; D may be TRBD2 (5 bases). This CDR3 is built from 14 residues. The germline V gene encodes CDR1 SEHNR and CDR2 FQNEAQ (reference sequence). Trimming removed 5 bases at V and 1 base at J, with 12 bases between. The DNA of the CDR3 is TGTGCCAGCAGCCAAACAGCGGATTCCTACGAGCAGTACTTC. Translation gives CASSQTADSYEQYF.

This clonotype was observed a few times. The CDR3 DNA reads TGCAGTGCTAGCGCCGGACTAGCGGGGGGTGGAGAGACCCAGTACTTC. It yields the protein CSASAGLAGGGETQYF. This rearrangement joins TRBV20-1 to TRBJ2-5; 14 nucleotides align to TRBD2. The CDR3 has 16 residues. Germline CDR1 reads DFQATT; CDR2 reads SNEGSKA (reference sequence). Trimming at V came to 3 bases and at J to 4 bases, leaving 7 bases not matched to a gene.

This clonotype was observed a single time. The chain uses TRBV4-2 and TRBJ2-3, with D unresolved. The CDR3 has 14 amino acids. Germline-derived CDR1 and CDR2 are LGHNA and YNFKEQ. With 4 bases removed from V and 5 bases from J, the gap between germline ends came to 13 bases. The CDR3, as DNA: TGTGCCAGCAGCCCAGCAGAGTCGGGAGATACGCAGTATTTT. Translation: CASSPAESGDTQYF.